Reported below is one T cell receptor beta chain. These data belong to a study of regulatory T cells in long-lasting Graves disease. Study in general: Prior antithyroid drug treatment in newly diagnosed Graves' patients lasted under 3 months.

Time point described: newly diagnosed GD, antithyroid drugs for less than 3 months. The TCR library was prepared using RNA isolated from PBMCs. According to the study, TCR beta libraries were built with iRepertoire HTBI primers and CDR3-region Arm-PCR. TCRdb itself ran the multiplex PCR reads through MiXCR, one entry per CDR3 protein. Counted here are 550,000 to 650,000 distinct CDR3 sequences, 15% to 20% occurring once; the ten biggest clones make up around 11%. The sample was also reused in another study, on T cells in Graves' hyperthyroidism and ophthalmopathy.

The input for sequencing was peripheral blood mononuclear cells (PBMCs), taken at new diagnosis, from a patient treated with antithyroid drugs. This sequence was found in a man aged 18-30 years with Graves disease.

The CDR3 DNA reads as TGTGCCAGCAGTTTATTAGCCGAAAGAGTCAATGAGCAGTTCTTC. Amino acids: CASSLLAERVNEQFF. V gene TRBV27 combines with J gene TRBJ2-1, with D uncertain. Per germline, CDR1 MNHEY and CDR2 SMNVEV (reference sequence). CDR3 length: 15 residues. Deletions cut 1 base from V and 6 bases from J, with 13 bases between.